A single sample is the source of the 26 T cell receptor beta chains below, sequenced in a study of cytomegalovirus exposure and HLA in healthy donors. In the PCR, 60 Vbeta and 13 Jbeta primers were used. Some clones are missing from TCRdb's copy, which holds only in-frame ones; the method was immunoSEQ multiplex PCR. Here the sample spans around 200,000 clones, 80% to 85% being singletons. Sequencing input: PBMCs. The receptor set was obtained from a man aged 40-50 years in good health and CMV-seropositive.

The chain carries TRBV15 and TRBJ2-7, with D possibly being TRBD2 (7 bases). Trimming shortened V by 3 bases and J by 4 bases, and 16 bases separated the two germline ends. The CDR3 spans 15 residues. Germline V CDR1 and CDR2: LNHNV, YYDKDF (reference sequence). The CDR3 sequence is CATSRDGGAGYEQYF. The CDR3 DNA reads as TGTGCCACCAGCAGGGATGGGGGGGCGGGGTACGAGCAGTACTTC. The full variable domain, with the rest looked up from reference TRBV15 and TRBJ2-7, is DAMVIQNPRYQVTQFGKPVTLSCSQTLNHNVMYWYQQKSSQAPKLLFHYYDKDFNNEADTPDNFQSRRPNTSFCFLDIRSPGLGDTAMYLCATSRDGGAGYEQYFGPGTRLTVT.

This chain links TRBV15 with TRBJ1-6; D is unclear. Trimming removed 3 bases from V and 7 bases from J, with 13 bases in between. Germline V CDR1 and CDR2: LNHNV, YYDKDF (reference sequence). CDR3 length: 15 amino acids. The DNA of the CDR3 is TGTGCCACCAGCAGTTTTGAGGTCTGGAATTCACCCCTCCACTTT. Protein: CATSSFEVWNSPLHF.

The J gene is TRBJ1-2, the V gene TRBV27; tentative D call: TRBD1 (5 bases). V was trimmed by 3 bases and J by 8 bases, leaving 16 bases between them. This CDR3 comprises 14 residues. Germline values: CDR1 MNHEY, CDR2 SMNVEV (reference sequence). In DNA, the CDR3 is TGTGCCAGCAGTTTCTCGGGGGGAGGTGCGGGCTACACCTTC. This encodes CASSFSGGGAGYTF.

The rearrangement uses TRBV28 and TRBJ1-3; TRBD1 might be the D (5 bases). This CDR3 is 16 amino acids long. V gave up 6 bases and J gave up 2 bases, with 17 bases separating them. Germline lookup yields CDR1 MDHEN and CDR2 SYDVKM. CDR3 nucleotides: TGTGCCAGCAGCCCTCCCGAACAGGTCGCTGGAAACACCATATATTTT. Residues: CASSPPEQVAGNTIYF.

This clone was counted once. The chain is built from TRBV11-2 and TRBJ2-2, with D hard to call. Trimming took off 5 bases at V and 1 base at J, with 8 bases between the two ends. Germline CDR1 SGHAT, CDR2 FQNNGV. This CDR3 has 14 amino acids. DNA for the CDR3: TGTGCCAGCAGCCCCGCACAGAACACCGGGGAGCTGTTTTTT. Translation gives CASSPAQNTGELFF. The entire variable domain, with the rest obtained from reference TRBV11-2 and TRBJ2-2, is as follows: EAGVAQSPRYKIIEKRQSVAFWCNPISGHATLYWYQQILGQGPKLLIQFQNNGVVDDSQLPKDRFSAERLKGVDSTLKIQPAKLEDSAVYLCASSPAQNTGELFFGEGSRLTVL.

This chain joins TRBV18 and TRBJ2-5; D is unresolved. CDR1 KGHSH and CDR2 LQKENI come from the germline V gene. Trimming took 2 bases from V and 4 from J, leaving 17 bases between them. The CDR3 length is 16 residues. As DNA, the CDR3 is TGTGCCAGCTCACCAGTACTAAACAATCTCCGAGAGACCCAGTACTTC. Encoded protein: CASSPVLNNLRETQYF.

The chain uses TRBV29-1 and TRBJ2-1; 9 bases line up with TRBD2. With V trimmed by 0 bases and J by 3 bases, 3 bases remained unmatched. The CDR3 contains 15 residues. CDR1 and CDR2 (germline): SQVTM, ANQGSEA. As DNA, the CDR3 is TGCAGCGTTGAAGAGGAAGCGGGGGGCTACAATGAGCAGTTCTTC. Translated: CSVEEEAGGYNEQFF.

The chain carries TRBV30 and TRBJ2-3, with 12 bases that match TRBD2. This CDR3 has 14 residues. Germline CDR1 GTSNPN, CDR2 SVGIG (reference sequence). After removal of 6 bases from V and 1 base from J, the junction contained 2 bases not matched to a gene. The CDR3 region is CACWTSGGTDTQYF. As DNA, the CDR3 is TGTGCCTGCTGGACTAGCGGGGGCACAGATACGCAGTATTTT.

The chain has TRBV5-1 and TRBJ2-7; TRBD2 is a possible D gene (5 bases). V lost 2 bases to trimming and J lost 4 bases, with 13 bases between them. The CDR3 runs 14 residues. Germline V lookup: CDR1 SGHRS, CDR2 YFSETQ. The DNA of the CDR3 is TGCGCCAGCAGCTTATCTCCGGGAACGTACGAGCAGTACTTC. It encodes CASSLSPGTYEQYF.

The chain recombines TRBV29-1 with TRBJ2-1; D is undetermined. Trimming removed 4 bases from V and 6 bases from J, with 16 bases in between. This CDR3 contains 14 residues. CDR1 and CDR2 from the germline V gene are SQVTM and ANQGSEA. DNA of the CDR3: TGCAGCGTTGGCGGTGATGGATATTTCAATGAGCAGTTCTTC. This codes for CSVGGDGYFNEQFF.

CDR3 loop: CAMSPGLAGGGDTQYF. DNA for the CDR3: TGTGCCATGTCCCCGGGACTAGCGGGGGGGGGAGATACGCAGTATTTT. The V gene is TRBV10-3, the J gene TRBJ2-3; 16 nucleotides align to TRBD2. The CDR3 is made up of 16 amino acids. The trim removed 9 bases at V and 5 bases at J, leaving 8 bases unmatched. Germline V gene lookup returns CDR1 ENHRY and CDR2 SYGVKD.

This chain links TRBV11-2 with TRBJ1-1, with TRBD1 matching 7 bases. The CDR3 consists of 15 residues. The junction had 7 bases not matched to a gene; V was cut back by 5 bases and J by 1 base. Germline CDR1 reads SGHAT; CDR2 reads FQNNGV. The CDR3 spells CASSPDRDRNTEAFF. DNA for the CDR3: TGTGCCAGCAGCCCTGACAGGGATCGGAACACTGAAGCTTTCTTT.

J is TRBJ1-2 and V is TRBV7-9; the D gene is possibly TRBD1 (5 bases). Germline CDR1 reads SEHNR; CDR2 reads FQNEAQ (reference sequence). The ends were cut back, 1 base at V and 2 bases at J, with 8 bases in the middle. This CDR3 spans 14 amino acids. CDR3 protein: CASSLETANYGYTF. The CDR3 region has the DNA TGTGCCAGCAGCTTAGAGACAGCCAACTATGGCTACACCTTC.

The chain has TRBV19 and TRBJ1-3; 7 bases agree with TRBD1. Trimming at V came to 6 bases and at J to 2 bases, leaving 7 bases not matched to a gene. CDR1 and CDR2 (germline): LNHDA, SQIVND (reference sequence). This CDR3 has 15 residues. CDR3 sequence reads: CASRTRGTPGNTIYF. CDR3 in DNA: TGTGCCAGTAGGACCAGGGGGACACCTGGAAACACCATATATTTT.

The table lists this clone with a few counts. This sequence joins TRBV19 and TRBJ1-2; weak D call: TRBD1 (6 bases). V was pared by 7 bases and J by 4 bases, with 13 bases between. The CDR3 is 13 residues long. Germline V CDR1 and CDR2: LNHDA, SQIVND (reference sequence). The CDR3 protein is CASNMDSLYGYTF. The CDR3 DNA reads TGTGCCAGTAACATGGACAGCCTCTATGGCTACACCTTC.

The chain combines TRBV4-1 with TRBJ2-2, with TRBD1 matching over 7 bases. V gave up 4 bases and J gave up 0 bases; unmatched junction bases: 5. This CDR3 has 16 amino acids. Germline lookup yields CDR1 MGHRA and CDR2 YSYEKL. The DNA for the CDR3 is TGCGCCAGCAGCCCTCTGGGGACAGCGAACACCGGGGAGCTGTTTTTT. It codes for CASSPLGTANTGELFF.

V usage is TRBV9 and J usage is TRBJ1-6; perhaps TRBD1 as D (6 bases). From germline, CDR1 is SGDLS and CDR2 YYNGEE. Deletions cut 0 bases from V and 13 bases from J, with 8 bases between. The CDR3 is made up of 12 amino acids. The CDR3 is CASSVGQGPLHF. In DNA form, the CDR3 reads TGTGCCAGCAGCGTAGGGCAGGGGCCCCTCCACTTT.

The chain is built from TRBV6-4 and TRBJ2-2; 9 bases agree with TRBD2. Germline loops: CDR1 MRHNA, CDR2 SNTAGT. V shed 3 bases and J 5 bases; nucleotides not matched to a gene: 13. This CDR3 has 18 amino acids. CDR3 protein: CASSEFSGGRVQTGELFF. The CDR3 nucleotides are TGTGCCAGCAGTGAATTCAGCGGGGGGCGCGTTCAGACCGGGGAGCTGTTTTTT.

This clone has a single count. The chain joins TRBV7-2 to TRBJ2-5; 11 bases line up with TRBD2. The J call may be wrong; the DNA end is better matched by TRBJ2-7. The CDR3 is 18 amino acids. Germline V gene sequence: CDR1 SGHTA, CDR2 FQGNSA. CDR3 DNA sequence: TGTGCCAGCAGCTTCGGGGTGACTAGCGGGGCCTTAGGGTACGAGCAGTACTTC. It translates to CASSFGVTSGALGYEQYF.

A remark on this clone: One end of the junction is discordant with germline, which a read error may explain. V usage is TRBV7-9 and J usage is TRBJ2-3; 7 bases are a match to TRBD1. This CDR3 region has 12 residues. Germline values: CDR1 SEHNR, CDR2 FQNEAQ (reference sequence). CDR3 coding DNA: TGTTCCAGCAGCTTAGCTACAGGGGCTACCCTATTT. This encodes CSSSLATGATLF.

The rearrangement links TRBV7-9 to TRBJ2-3, with 7 bases lining up with TRBD1. V dropped 6 bases and J dropped 1; count of bases not matched to a gene: 10. The CDR3 spans 16 residues. The germline CDR1 and CDR2 sequences are SEHNR and FQNEAQ (reference sequence). Here the CDR3 reads CASSLLGGVGTDTQYF. For the CDR3, the DNA is TGTGCCAGCAGTCTGCTAGGGGGCGTAGGCACAGATACGCAGTATTTT.

This sequence joins TRBV19 and TRBJ1-1, with a tentative D call TRBD1 (5 bases). The CDR3 contains 15 residues. Germline lookup yields CDR1 LNHDA and CDR2 SQIVND (reference sequence). V lost 3 bases and J 5 bases, leaving 16 bases between the germline ends. The CDR3 nucleotides read TGTGCCAGTAGTATCGGTAGGACCCGGGGGACTGAAGCTTTCTTT. Translation: CASSIGRTRGTEAFF. The entire variable domain, with the rest obtained from reference TRBV19 and TRBJ1-1, is as follows: DGGITQSPKYLFRKEGQNVTLSCEQNLNHDAMYWYRQDPGQGLRLIYYSQIVNDFQKGDIAEGYSVSREKKESFPLTVTSAQKNPTAFYLCASSIGRTRGTEAFFGQGTRLTVV.

This chain links TRBV5-6 with TRBJ2-3; TRBD1 matches 9 bases. Trimming cost V 5 bases and J 2 bases; bases outside gene matches: 6. Germline V CDR1 and CDR2: SGHDT, YYEEEE. This CDR3 is built from 15 residues. CDR3 protein: CASSPRQGVTDTQYF. As DNA, the CDR3 is TGTGCCAGCAGTCCAAGACAGGGGGTCACAGATACGCAGTATTTT.

The chain uses TRBV15 and TRBJ2-1; tentative D call: TRBD2 (6 bases). The V gene's germline CDR1 is LNHNV and CDR2 YYDKDF (reference sequence). V lost 5 bases and J 7 bases, leaving 12 bases between the germline ends. The CDR3 consists of 13 residues. Written as DNA, the CDR3 is TGTGCCACCAGCGCGGGGTTAGGTAATGAGCAGTTCTTC. The encoded protein is CATSAGLGNEQFF.

The gene calls are TRBV6-5 and TRBJ2-1, with TRBD1 matching over 10 bases. The germline CDR1 and CDR2 sequences are MNHEY and SVGAGI. The CDR3 is 16 residues long. After removal of 2 bases from V and 5 bases from J, the junction contained 6 bases not matched to a gene. The CDR3 DNA follows: TGTGCCAGCAGTTACGTGGGACAGGGGCGGAACAATGAGCAGTTCTTC. This translates into CASSYVGQGRNNEQFF.

The V and J genes are TRBV13 and TRBJ2-7; maybe TRBD1 (5 bases). V gave up 1 base and J gave up 2 bases, with 9 bases separating them. The V gene's germline CDR1 is PRHDT and CDR2 FYEKMQ (reference sequence). This CDR3 region has 14 residues. The CDR3 nucleotides are TGTGCCAGCAGCTTAGCCGACAGACCCTACGAGCAGTACTTC. Protein product: CASSLADRPYEQYF.